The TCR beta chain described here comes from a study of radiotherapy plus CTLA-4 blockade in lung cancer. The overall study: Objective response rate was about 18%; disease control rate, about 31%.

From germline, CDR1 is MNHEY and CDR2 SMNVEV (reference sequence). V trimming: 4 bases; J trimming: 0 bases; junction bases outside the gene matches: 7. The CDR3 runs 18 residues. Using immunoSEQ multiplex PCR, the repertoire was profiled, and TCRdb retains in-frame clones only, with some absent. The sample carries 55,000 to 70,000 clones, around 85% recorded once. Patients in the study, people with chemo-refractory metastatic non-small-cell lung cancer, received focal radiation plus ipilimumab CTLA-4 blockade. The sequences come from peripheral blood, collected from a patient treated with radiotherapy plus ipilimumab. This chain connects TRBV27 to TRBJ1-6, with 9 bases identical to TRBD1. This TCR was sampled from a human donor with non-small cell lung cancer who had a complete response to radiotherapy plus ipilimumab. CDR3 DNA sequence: TGTGCCAGCAGTTACTCGACAGGGGGGTCCTCCTATAATTCACCCCTCCACTTT. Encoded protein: CASSYSTGGSSYNSPLHF.